One sample yielded the 30 T cell receptor beta chains listed below, sequenced in a study of shared clonotypes between healthy human individuals. Only in-frame clones appear in the TCRdb table, and some are missing; sequencing was by immunoSEQ multiplex PCR. The table shows about 2.4 million clones, with under 95% occurring only once. The sequenced sample was naive CD4+ T cells from PBMCs. The sample's subset: CD45RA+ positively selected. These receptors were obtained from a man younger than 35 in good health. Some clones in this sample may be carry-over from other donors' samples.

J is TRBJ2-2 and V is TRBV7-3; D may be TRBD1 or TRBD2 (5 bases each). The CDR3 is made up of 13 amino acids. Between the trimmed V and J ends, which lost 8 bases and 6 bases, there was a span of 13 bases. Germline CDR1 reads SGHTA; CDR2 reads FQGTGA. The CDR3 spells CASLGTHPGELFF. CDR3 DNA sequence: TGTGCCAGCTTGGGGACCCATCCCGGGGAGCTGTTTTTT.

With respect to this clone: Other DNA variants within this sample encode the same CDR3. The J gene is TRBJ2-3, the V gene TRBV7-9; D not certain. This CDR3 is 12 amino acids long. Trimming removed 2 bases from V and 1 base from J, with 1 base in between. Germline V gene sequence: CDR1 SEHNR, CDR2 FQNEAQ (reference sequence). As DNA, the CDR3 is TGTGCCAGCAGCTTACGCACAGATACGCAGTATTTT. It yields the protein CASSLRTDTQYF.

CDR3 bases: TGCGCCAGCAGCCACGAACCGGGACCGTCGGGAAACACCATATATTTT. It yields the protein CASSHEPGPSGNTIYF. This chain uses TRBV4-1 with TRBJ1-3; D may be TRBD1 (5 bases). The V end lost 3 bases, the J end lost 4 bases, and 16 bases lay between the germline ends. CDR1 and CDR2 (germline): MGHRA, YSYEKL. This CDR3 comprises 16 residues.

This chain uses TRBV30 with TRBJ2-2; TRBD2 agrees at 9 bases. The CDR3 has 17 amino acids. Germline V CDR1 and CDR2: GTSNPN, SVGIG (reference sequence). After removal of 3 bases from V and 5 bases from J, the junction contained 13 bases not matched to a gene. This CDR3 reads CAWSGGRSGRYTGELFF. CDR3 bases: TGTGCCTGGAGCGGGGGTAGGAGCGGGAGGTATACCGGGGAGCTGTTTTTT.

V is TRBV2 and J is TRBJ1-2; 8 bases map to TRBD1. The length of the CDR3 is 17 residues. The J segment lost 4 bases and the V segment lost 1 base, leaving 11 bases of the junction unmatched. Germline V lookup: CDR1 SNHLY, CDR2 FYNNEI. The CDR3 DNA follows: TGTGCCAGCAGTGAAGGTGGTCAGGGGGCTAGGGTCTATGGCTACACCTTC. It codes for CASSEGGQGARVYGYTF.

This clone is a singleton in its sample. CDR3 region: CAISGQFEAFF. The CDR3 DNA reads TGTGCCATCAGTGGGCAGTTTGAAGCTTTCTTT. The V and J genes are TRBV10-3 and TRBJ1-1; D gene ambiguous. V lost 4 bases and J lost 7, with 7 bases in between. Germline V CDR1 and CDR2: ENHRY, SYGVKD. The CDR3 totals 11 residues.

The gene calls are TRBV7-2 and TRBJ2-3; 7 positions match TRBD1. The CDR3 runs to 13 residues. Germline-derived CDR1 and CDR2 are SGHTA and FQGNSA. V trimming: 4 bases; J trimming: 11 bases; junction bases outside the gene matches: 9. CDR3 DNA: TGTGCCAGCAGCTCGTTATGGGACAGTCAGCAGTATTTT. Translation: CASSSLWDSQQYF.

The CDR3 reads CASSQLSGEGCEQYF. The CDR3 DNA reads TGTGCCAGCAGCCAACTGTCGGGAGAGGGCTGCGAGCAGTACTTC. The V call is TRBV14, the J call TRBJ2-7, with D perhaps matching TRBD2 (6 bases). Trimming stripped 2 bases from V and 6 bases from J, with 17 bases between. The V gene's germline CDR1 is SGHDN and CDR2 FVKESK. The CDR3 totals 15 residues.

The V and J genes are TRBV5-1 and TRBJ2-1; weak D call: TRBD2 (7 bases). This CDR3 spans 20 amino acids. Germline V gene lookup returns CDR1 SGHRS and CDR2 YFSETQ. V gave up 2 bases and J gave up 2 bases, with 26 bases separating them. CDR3 protein: CASSFSYAGAGERAYNEQFF. The CDR3 nucleotides are TGCGCCAGCAGCTTTAGTTATGCGGGGGCTGGAGAGAGGGCCTACAATGAGCAGTTCTTC.

The rearrangement links TRBV6-5 to TRBJ2-3; no definite D call. Trimming removed 5 bases at V and 6 bases at J, with 18 bases between. Germline lookup yields CDR1 MNHEY and CDR2 SVGAGI. This CDR3 spans 15 amino acids. This CDR3 is CASSGSRAGLDTQYF. Written as DNA, the CDR3 is TGTGCCAGCAGTGGTTCTCGGGCCGGGCTTGATACGCAGTATTTT.

This chain joins TRBV28 and TRBJ1-5, with D maybe TRBD1 (6 bases). With 3 bases removed from V and 7 bases from J, the gap between germline ends came to 13 bases. Germline CDR1 is MDHEN and CDR2 is SYDVKM. The CDR3 runs to 14 residues. The CDR3 spells CASSLMGAGQPQHF. For the CDR3, the DNA is TGTGCCAGCAGTTTGATGGGGGCAGGCCAGCCCCAGCATTTT. Drawing the rest from reference TRBV28 and TRBJ1-5, the complete variable domain is DVKVTQSSRYLVKRTGEKVFLECVQDMDHENMFWYRQDPGLGLRLIYFSYDVKMKEKGDIPEGYSVSREKKERFSLILESASTNQTSMYLCASSLMGAGQPQHFGDGTRLSIL.

The V gene is TRBV7-2, the J gene TRBJ2-1, with D possibly TRBD2 on 6 matching bases. The CDR3 has 14 residues. The germline CDR1 and CDR2 sequences are SGHTA and FQGNSA. V gave up 4 bases and J gave up 10 bases, with 17 bases separating them. DNA for the CDR3: TGTGCCAGCAGCTCGGGGGTTGCCGTCGAGGAGCAGTTCTTC. Translated: CASSSGVAVEEQFF.

This clone was observed once. The chain is built from TRBV10-3 and TRBJ2-1; 8 bases map to TRBD2. J lost 7 bases, V lost 6 bases, and 8 bases had no gene match. Germline V gene data show CDR1 as ENHRY and CDR2 as SYGVKD. The CDR3 length is 14 residues. The CDR3, as DNA: TGTGCCATCAGAGACACCGGACTAGCAAATGAGCAGTTCTTC. This encodes CAIRDTGLANEQFF.

The CDR3 is CASSEDRGNTGELFF. In DNA form, the CDR3 reads TGTGCCAGCAGTGAGGACAGGGGGAACACCGGGGAGCTGTTTTTT. The chain joins TRBV6-1 to TRBJ2-2, with 9 bases identical to TRBD1. J gave up 1 base and V 3 bases, and 0 bases lay outside the gene matches. The CDR3 spans 15 residues. CDR1 MNHNS and CDR2 SASEGT come from the germline V gene.

For the CDR3, the DNA is TGCGCCAGCAGCTTGGGCTTGCGGACAGACATGAACACTGAAGCTTTCTTT. It yields the protein CASSLGLRTDMNTEAFF. The V and J genes are TRBV5-1 and TRBJ1-1, with D perhaps matching TRBD1 (6 bases). Germline V gene data show CDR1 as SGHRS and CDR2 as YFSETQ. The V gene lost 0 bases and the J gene lost 0 bases, with 15 bases spanning the gap. The CDR3 runs 17 residues.

The J gene is TRBJ2-7, the V gene TRBV28; TRBD1 agrees at 7 bases. The CDR3 length is 16 residues. The V segment lost 3 bases and the J segment 1 base; nucleotides outside the gene matches: 9. Germline V gives CDR1 MDHEN, CDR2 SYDVKM. The CDR3 sequence: CASSFTFRDRSYEQYF. The CDR3 region has the DNA TGTGCCAGCAGTTTCACTTTTCGGGACAGATCCTACGAGCAGTACTTC.

The chain recombines TRBV6-1 with TRBJ1-6; D may be TRBD1 (6 bases). Trimming removed 4 bases from V and 9 bases from J, with 16 bases in between. CDR3 length equals 15 residues. In germline, CDR1 is MNHNS, CDR2 SASEGT. The CDR3 DNA reads TGTGCCAGCAGTGGACGAGCAGGGGAGGGTTCACCCCTCCACTTT. It codes for CASSGRAGEGSPLHF.

V gene TRBV5-4 combines with J gene TRBJ2-2; 10 nucleotides match TRBD2. Germline trimming cut 3 bases from V and 4 bases from J; bases unmatched to any gene: 9. CDR3 length: 17 amino acids. CDR1 and CDR2 from the germline V gene are SGHNT and YYREEE (reference sequence). CDR3 region: CASSSGSSGRFTGELFF. The CDR3 DNA is TGTGCCAGCAGCTCTGGCTCTAGCGGGAGATTCACCGGGGAGCTGTTTTTT.

V is TRBV7-2 and J is TRBJ1-4; D gene uncertain. The germline V gene has CDR1 SGHTA and CDR2 FQGNSA. V lost 5 bases and J lost 8, with 15 bases in between. The CDR3 contains 14 residues. The CDR3 region has the DNA TGTGCCAGCAGCGCATCCCATCGGTACGAAAAACTGTTTTTT. Its translation is CASSASHRYEKLFF.

The chain joins TRBV5-1 to TRBJ2-3; D not certain. Germline values: CDR1 SGHRS, CDR2 YFSETQ. The V end lost 1 base, the J end lost 0 bases, and 9 bases lay between the germline ends. The CDR3 length is 15 residues. DNA for the CDR3: TGCGCCAGCAGCTTGACGTCAGATAGCACAGATACGCAGTATTTT. Translated: CASSLTSDSTDTQYF.

This chain's CDR3 is CASSLLAQSTDTQYF. The CDR3 nucleotides are TGTGCCAGCAGCTTATTGGCGCAAAGCACAGATACGCAGTATTTT. The genes are TRBV11-2 and TRBJ2-3; D gene ambiguous. This CDR3 region has 15 residues. Per the germline V gene, CDR1 is SGHAT and CDR2 is FQNNGV. Trimming removed 2 bases from V and 0 bases from J, with 9 bases in between.

The chain couples TRBV19 to TRBJ2-7; D may be TRBD1 or TRBD2 (5 bases each). The CDR3 has 15 residues. Germline V CDR1 and CDR2: LNHDA, SQIVND (reference sequence). The V gene lost 4 bases and the J gene lost 3 bases, with 16 bases spanning the gap. In DNA, the CDR3 is TGTGCCAGTAGTACCAGCCGGGACCAGGGCTACGAGCAGTACTTC. Translation gives CASSTSRDQGYEQYF.

V is TRBV25-1 and J is TRBJ2-5, with D unclear. Germline V gene sequence: CDR1 MGHDK, CDR2 SYGVNS. This CDR3 comprises 12 residues. V was cut by 6 bases and J by 4 bases, with 9 bases left in between. The chain's CDR3 is CASSAEGETQYF. The CDR3 DNA is TGTGCCAGCAGCGCGGAAGGAGAGACCCAGTACTTC.

Worth noting for this clone: This same CDR3 is encoded by further DNA sequences in the sample. V is TRBV7-9 and J is TRBJ1-3; D may be TRBD1 (5 bases). Germline assignment: CDR1 SEHNR and CDR2 FQNEAQ (reference sequence). The CDR3 covers 15 residues. The V gene lost 5 bases and the J gene lost 2 bases, with 13 bases spanning the gap. The CDR3 DNA reads TGTGCCAGCAGCCCCCGGGGGGGGGCTGGAAACACCATATATTTT. Protein: CASSPRGGAGNTIYF.

V usage is TRBV6-1 and J usage is TRBJ1-3, with D unresolved. V lost 1 base and J lost 7, with 11 bases in between. This CDR3 spans 14 amino acids. The germline gives CDR1 MNHNS, CDR2 SASEGT. The CDR3 DNA reads as TGTGCCAGCAGTGAAGAGGGAAGAGGGAACACCATATATTTT. It is translated as CASSEEGRGNTIYF.

CDR3 nucleotide sequence: TGTGCCAGCAGTGAAAACGACAGGGTCAATGAGCAGTTCTTC. Encoded protein: CASSENDRVNEQFF. The chain couples TRBV25-1 to TRBJ2-1; 7 bases fit TRBD1. Per the germline V gene, CDR1 is MGHDK and CDR2 is SYGVNS. CDR3 size: 14 residues. J gave up 6 bases and V 2 bases, and 4 bases lay outside the gene matches.

This chain uses TRBV9 with TRBJ1-3; D not resolved. The CDR3 totals 15 residues. Germline V gene data show CDR1 as SGDLS and CDR2 as YYNGEE. V was clipped by 0 bases and J by 4 bases, with 11 bases between them. This chain's CDR3 is CASSVVATRGNTIYF. CDR3 sequence (DNA): TGTGCCAGCAGCGTAGTCGCGACCAGGGGAAACACCATATATTTT.

The chain employs TRBV5-1 and TRBJ1-1; 8 bases align to TRBD1. The trim removed 3 bases at V and 4 bases at J, leaving 8 bases unmatched. Per the germline V gene, CDR1 is SGHRS and CDR2 is YFSETQ. The CDR3 contains 15 residues. The CDR3 reads CASSSPRTGSTEAFF. CDR3 nucleotide sequence: TGCGCCAGCAGCTCGCCCCGGACAGGGAGCACTGAAGCTTTCTTT.

The V and J genes are TRBV9 and TRBJ2-3; 8 bases align to TRBD2. J lost 0 bases, V lost 4 bases, and 7 bases had no gene match. CDR1 is SGDLS, CDR2 YYNGEE, per germline. The CDR3 has 16 amino acids. The CDR3 is CASSTPRGGSTDTQYF. CDR3 in DNA: TGTGCCAGCAGCACCCCACGGGGGGGCAGCACAGATACGCAGTATTTT. Filled out from reference TRBV9 and TRBJ2-3, the complete variable domain reads DSGVTQTPKHLITATGQRVTLRCSPRSGDLSVYWYQQSLDQGLQFLIQYYNGEERAKGNILERFSAQQFPDLHSELNLSSLELGDSALYFCASSTPRGGSTDTQYFGPGTRLTVL.

The J gene is TRBJ2-2, the V gene TRBV6-5; no definite D call. Trimming took 10 bases from V and 5 from J, leaving 11 bases between them. The CDR3 extends over 12 amino acids. Germline V gene data show CDR1 as MNHEY and CDR2 as SVGAGI. The CDR3 here is CATRSSTGELFF. Written as DNA, the CDR3 is TGTGCCACAAGGAGTAGTACCGGGGAGCTGTTTTTT.